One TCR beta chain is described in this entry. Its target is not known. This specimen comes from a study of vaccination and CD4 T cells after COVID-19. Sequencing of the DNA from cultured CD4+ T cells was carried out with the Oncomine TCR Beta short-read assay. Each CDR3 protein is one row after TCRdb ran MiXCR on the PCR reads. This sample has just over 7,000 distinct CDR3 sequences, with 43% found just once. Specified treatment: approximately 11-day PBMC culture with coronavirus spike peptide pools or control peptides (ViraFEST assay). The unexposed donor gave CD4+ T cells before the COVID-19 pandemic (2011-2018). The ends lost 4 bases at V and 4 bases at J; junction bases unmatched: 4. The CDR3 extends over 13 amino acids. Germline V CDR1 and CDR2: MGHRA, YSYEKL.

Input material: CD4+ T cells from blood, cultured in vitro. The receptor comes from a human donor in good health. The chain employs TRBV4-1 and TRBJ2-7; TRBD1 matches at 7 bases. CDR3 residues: CASSPGQFYEQYF. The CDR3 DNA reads TGCGCCAGCAGCCCGGGACAGTTTTACGAGCAGTACTTC.